This T cell receptor beta chain was observed in a study of cytomegalovirus exposure and HLA in healthy donors. The PCR contained 60 Vbeta and 13 Jbeta primers. Assay used: immunoSEQ multiplex PCR; TCRdb lists only in-frame clones, some missing. Of roughly 180,000 clones in the sample, 76% were seen once. The germline V gene encodes CDR1 SGDLS and CDR2 YYNGEE. The CDR3 is 15 residues long. J gave up 8 bases and V 4 bases, and 9 bases lay outside the gene matches. The sequenced material came from PBMCs. The chain carries TRBV9 and TRBJ2-1; 10 positions agree with TRBD2. This sequence originates from a woman aged 30 to 39 in good health and CMV-seropositive. CDR3 DNA sequence: TGTGCCAGCAGCACGGGTAGCGGGGGGCACGATGAGCAGTTCTTC. Its translation is CASSTGSGGHDEQFF.